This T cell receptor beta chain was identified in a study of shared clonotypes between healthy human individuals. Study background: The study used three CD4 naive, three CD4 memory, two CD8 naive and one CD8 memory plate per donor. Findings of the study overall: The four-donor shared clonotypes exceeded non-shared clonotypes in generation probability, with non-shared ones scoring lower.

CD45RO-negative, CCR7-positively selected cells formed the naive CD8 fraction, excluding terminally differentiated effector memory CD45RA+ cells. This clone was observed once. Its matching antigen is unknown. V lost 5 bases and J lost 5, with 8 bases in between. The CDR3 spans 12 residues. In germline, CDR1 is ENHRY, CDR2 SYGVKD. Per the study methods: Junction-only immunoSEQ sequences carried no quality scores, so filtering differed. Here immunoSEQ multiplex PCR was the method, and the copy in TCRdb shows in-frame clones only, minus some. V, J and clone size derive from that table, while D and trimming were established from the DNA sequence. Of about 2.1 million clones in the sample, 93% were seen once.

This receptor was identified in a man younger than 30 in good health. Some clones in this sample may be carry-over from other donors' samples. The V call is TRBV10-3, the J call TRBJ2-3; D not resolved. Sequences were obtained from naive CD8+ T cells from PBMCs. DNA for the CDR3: TGTGCCATCAGTCTACCGCGAGATACGCAGTATTTT. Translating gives CAISLPRDTQYF.